This T cell receptor (beta chain) emerged from a study of blood T cells in healthy people across ages. The table lists this clonotype with a few counts. Its target is unknown. PCR was performed a second time for roughly 7 to 11 cycles using a sample-barcoded 5' primer and a J-beta primer mix. One entry per CDR3 protein, called by TCRdb with MiXCR from the 5' RACE reads. The sample lists roughly 1.9 million distinct CDR3 sequences, roughly two fifths occurring once. The V and J ends lost 4 bases and 0 bases respectively, with 11 bases between them. The CDR3 contains 15 residues. The V gene's germline CDR1 is SGHAT and CDR2 FQNNGV. Study findings and constraints: A roughly linear age-dependent decrease characterized TCR beta diversity per million T cells.

The chain is built from TRBV11-2 and TRBJ2-3; possibly TRBD2 for D (5 bases). Material for sequencing was blood. The receptor was derived from a human donor in good health. CDR3 in DNA: TGTGCCAGCAGCTCTACGCGGGTTAGCACAGATACGCAGTATTTT. Encoded protein: CASSSTRVSTDTQYF.